The 7 T cell receptor beta chains presented below share a single source sample, sequenced in a study of cytomegalovirus exposure and HLA in healthy donors. Primers: 60 Vbeta forward and 13 Jbeta reverse. Assay used: immunoSEQ multiplex PCR; TCRdb lists only in-frame clones, some missing. The sample has approximately 160,000 clones, more than 60% seen once. The sample consisted of PBMCs. All receptors derive from a male donor in good health and CMV-seronegative.

The rearrangement links TRBV19 to TRBJ1-2; D not resolved. This CDR3 contains 12 residues. Germline-derived CDR1 and CDR2 are LNHDA and SQIVND (reference sequence). Trimming left V 4 bases short and J 4 bases short, with 7 bases between. CDR3 sequence: CASSTHSYGYTF. The DNA for the CDR3 is TGTGCCAGTAGTACCCACAGCTATGGCTACACCTTC.

The rearrangement links TRBV27 to TRBJ2-7; D is possibly TRBD2 (7 bases). The V and J ends lost 3 bases and 6 bases respectively, with 15 bases between them. The CDR3 length is 14 residues. Germline V gives CDR1 MNHEY, CDR2 SMNVEV (reference sequence). The CDR3 DNA sequence: TGTGCCAGCAGTTTGGGGGGGCAGACCTCCGAGCAGTACTTC. Its protein product is CASSLGGQTSEQYF.

The chain carries TRBV9 and TRBJ2-5; the match to TRBD2 covers 9 bases. The CDR3 sequence is 15 residues long. CDR1 SGDLS and CDR2 YYNGEE come from the germline V gene. Losses at the gene ends were 4 bases for V and 2 bases for J; bases not matched to a gene: 6. CDR3 coding DNA: TGTGCCAGCAGCCCGCCGCGGGGGGGGCAAGAGACCCAGTACTTC. It codes for CASSPPRGGQETQYF.

The chain employs TRBV7-9 and TRBJ1-6, with D tentatively TRBD1 (6 bases). This CDR3 is 15 amino acids long. V lost 5 bases, J lost 7 bases, and 15 bases lay in between. Germline lookup yields CDR1 SEHNR and CDR2 FQNEAQ (reference sequence). CDR3 sequence reads: CASSGGVTENSPLHF. The CDR3 nucleotides read TGTGCCAGCAGCGGGGGCGTGACAGAAAATTCACCCCTCCACTTT.

This clone was counted between two and nine times. This sequence joins TRBV9 and TRBJ2-1; 7 bases agree with TRBD1. After removal of 1 base from V and 6 bases from J, the junction contained 1 base not matched to a gene. This CDR3 is built from 13 residues. The germline gives CDR1 SGDLS, CDR2 YYNGEE. The CDR3 DNA sequence: TGTGCCAGCAGCGTAAACAGGGGCAATGAGCAGTTCTTC. As protein: CASSVNRGNEQFF.

The rearrangement uses TRBV6-5 and TRBJ2-2; a possible D gene is TRBD1 (6 bases). The germline V gene has CDR1 MNHEY and CDR2 SVGAGI. Trimming took 4 bases from V and 2 from J, leaving 11 bases between them. The CDR3 is 15 residues long. The DNA for the CDR3 is TGTGCCAGCAGTTTACCGGGACAAAACACCGGGGAGCTGTTTTTT. Encoded protein: CASSLPGQNTGELFF.

This clone has a single count. The chain recombines TRBV30 with TRBJ2-5; 9 nucleotides agree with TRBD1. This CDR3 spans 15 amino acids. Losses at the gene ends were 4 bases for V and 5 bases for J; bases not matched to a gene: 11. Germline loops: CDR1 GTSNPN, CDR2 SVGIG (reference sequence). The CDR3 nucleotides read TGTGCCTGGAAAGCTCCCGGGACAGGGTTCGAGACCCAGTACTTC. Translating gives CAWKAPGTGFETQYF. Supplemented by reference TRBV30 and TRBJ2-5, the full variable domain reads SQTIHQWPATLVQPVGSPLSLECTVEGTSNPNLYWYRQAAGRGLQLLFYSVGIGQISSEVPQNLSASRPQDRQFILSSKKLLLSDSGFYLCAWKAPGTGFETQYFGPGTRLLVL.